These 21 T cell receptor beta chains came from one sample sequenced in a study of T cells in Graves' hyperthyroidism and ophthalmopathy. Amplified TCR beta CDR3 regions derived from RNA transcripts. During a first-round RT-PCR of the TCR CDR3, the HTBI primer set was used. TCRdb re-called the multiplex PCR reads through MiXCR, storing one row per CDR3 protein. The data hold under 400,000 distinct CDR3 sequences, with over 20% observed a single time. The sample taken for sequencing was blood. The source of these receptors is a woman aged 45-60 years with Graves' hyperthyroidism.

This clonotype has at least ten counts. This chain connects TRBV7-2 to TRBJ2-7, with unresolved D. Between the trimmed V and J ends, which lost 1 base and 2 bases, there was a span of 12 bases. This CDR3 region has 15 residues. Germline V CDR1 and CDR2: SGHTA, FQGNSA. DNA for the CDR3: TGTGCCAGCAGCTTAGAACAACCAGGTCCCTACGAGCAGTACTTC. This translates into CASSLEQPGPYEQYF.

V is TRBV9 and J is TRBJ2-6; no clear D gene. The germline gives CDR1 SGDLS, CDR2 YYNGEE. The germline V and J ends were trimmed by 4 bases and 0 bases, with 11 bases remaining between them. The CDR3 is 16 residues long. The CDR3 loop reads CASSLRQFSGANVLTF. In DNA form, the CDR3 reads TGTGCCAGCAGCCTCCGTCAGTTCTCTGGGGCCAACGTCCTGACTTTC.

CDR3 amino acids: CASSLAPGQGAKNIQYF. DNA of the CDR3: TGTGCCAGCAGCTTAGCTCCTGGACAGGGCGCCAAAAACATTCAGTACTTC. The chain is built from TRBV7-9 and TRBJ2-4; 8 nucleotides match TRBD1. The germline CDR1 and CDR2 sequences are SEHNR and FQNEAQ (reference sequence). The CDR3 is 17 residues long. Trimming removed 0 bases from V and 1 base from J; junction bases left unmatched: 5.

This clonotype has at least ten counts. This rearrangement joins TRBV3-1 to TRBJ1-2; 9 nucleotides align to TRBD1. CDR3 length: 14 amino acids. The trim removed 4 bases at V and 3 bases at J, leaving 3 bases unmatched. Germline loops: CDR1 LGHDT, CDR2 YNNKEL (reference sequence). For the CDR3, the DNA is TGTGCCAGCAGCCCCTGGGACAGGGACTATGGCTACACCTTC. It specifies CASSPWDRDYGYTF. Together with reference TRBV3-1 and TRBJ1-2, the CDR3 gives the full variable domain: DTAVSQTPKYLVTQMGNDKSIKCEQNLGHDTMYWYKQDSKKFLKIMFSYNNKELIINETVPNRFSPKSPDKAHLNLHINSLELGDSAVYFCASSPWDRDYGYTFGSGTRLTVV.

This clonotype turned up a few times. Here the CDR3 reads CASSLRDNTEAFF. CDR3 in DNA: TGTGCCAGCAGTCTCCGGGACAACACTGAAGCTTTCTTT. This sequence joins TRBV6-1 and TRBJ1-1; D is perhaps TRBD1 (5 bases). The germline V gene encodes CDR1 MNHNS and CDR2 SASEGT. The CDR3 consists of 13 residues. Deletions cut 5 bases from V and 2 bases from J, with 9 bases between.

As to this clonotype: This sequence may be a read error, since a much larger clone differs from it by one base. The chain recombines TRBV3-1 with TRBJ1-5; D unresolved. Germline V gene data show CDR1 as LGHDT and CDR2 as YNNKEL (reference sequence). The germline V and J ends were trimmed by 4 bases and 9 bases, with 16 bases remaining between them. This CDR3 spans 14 amino acids. The CDR3 nucleotides are TGTGCCAGCAGCCCTAGCTCGTCGGGGAGGCCCCAGCATTTT. The encoded protein is CASSPSSSGRPQHF.

The sample holds many counts of this clonotype. The chain employs TRBV12-3 or TRBV12-4 and TRBJ2-3, with 11 nucleotides matching TRBD2. The V segment lost 7 bases and the J segment 3 bases; nucleotides outside the gene matches: 3. The CDR3 length is 14 residues. The CDR3 spells CASNLAGGTDTQYF. CDR3 DNA sequence: TGTGCCAGCAACCTAGCGGGAGGAACAGATACGCAGTATTTT.

The chain links TRBV6-5 to TRBJ1-2; D gene unclear. This CDR3 region has 14 residues. The germline V gene encodes CDR1 MNHEY and CDR2 SVGAGI. V lost 4 bases and J lost 5, with 14 bases in between. CDR3 bases: TGTGCCAGCAGTTTGTCGTTACAGAGTTATGGCTACACCTTC. Encoded protein: CASSLSLQSYGYTF.

This clonotype turned up a few times. This chain joins TRBV9 and TRBJ2-7; D gene uncertain. The CDR3 spans 17 residues. Germline CDR1 is SGDLS and CDR2 is YYNGEE. The ends were cut back, 2 bases at V and 5 bases at J, with 23 bases in the middle. CDR3 in amino acids: CASSVVIPKLTSNEQYF. In DNA, the CDR3 is TGTGCCAGCAGCGTTGTAATTCCCAAACTTACGTCTAACGAGCAGTACTTC. Complete variable domain (other parts from reference TRBV9 and TRBJ2-7): DSGVTQTPKHLITATGQRVTLRCSPRSGDLSVYWYQQSLDQGLQFLIQYYNGEERAKGNILERFSAQQFPDLHSELNLSSLELGDSALYFCASSVVIPKLTSNEQYFGPGTRLTVT.

Only a few counts were recorded for this clonotype. The V and J genes are TRBV29-1 and TRBJ1-3, with D uncertain. Trimming pared 4 bases from V and 2 bases from J, leaving 6 bases between. From germline, CDR1 is SQVTM and CDR2 ANQGSEA. The CDR3 totals 12 residues. CDR3 protein: CSVGEAGNTIYF. CDR3 DNA: TGCAGCGTTGGTGAGGCTGGAAACACCATATATTTT. The variable domain in full, completed from reference TRBV29-1 and TRBJ1-3, reads SAVISQKPSRDICQRGTSLTIQCQVDSQVTMMFWYRQQPGQSLTLIATANQGSEATYESGFVIDKFPISRPNLTFSTLTVSNMSPEDSSIYLCSVGEAGNTIYFGEGSWLTVV.

The chain has TRBV19 and TRBJ1-5, with 12 bases fitting TRBD1. CDR1 and CDR2 from the germline V gene are LNHDA and SQIVND (reference sequence). Trimming at V came to 7 bases and at J to 2 bases, leaving 9 bases not matched to a gene. This CDR3 comprises 17 residues. CDR3 amino acids: CASKGDRGRPRNQPQHF. The DNA of the CDR3 is TGTGCCAGTAAAGGGGACAGGGGGCGACCACGCAATCAGCCCCAGCATTTT.

In this sample, this clonotype turned up many times. The J gene is TRBJ2-7, the V gene TRBV6-1; a possible D gene is TRBD1 (5 bases). The germline CDR1 and CDR2 sequences are MNHNS and SASEGT. The V and J ends lost 5 bases and 0 bases respectively, with 11 bases between them. This CDR3 has 14 residues. The CDR3 DNA follows: TGTGCCAGCAGTACCCCGACAGACTCCTACGAGCAGTACTTC. Protein: CASSTPTDSYEQYF.

The rearrangement uses TRBV2 and TRBJ1-5, with D maybe TRBD1 (5 bases). V lost 8 bases to trimming and J lost 1 base, with 6 bases between them. This CDR3 comprises 12 residues. Germline CDR1 is SNHLY and CDR2 is FYNNEI. The CDR3 protein is CASGDSNQPQHF. CDR3 DNA sequence: TGTGCCAGCGGGGACAGCAATCAGCCCCAGCATTTT.

The table lists this clonotype with many counts. The V and J genes are TRBV12-3 or TRBV12-4 and TRBJ1-1, with D possibly matching TRBD1 (5 bases). CDR3 length: 18 amino acids. Trimming pared 4 bases from V and 1 base from J, leaving 22 bases between. In DNA, the CDR3 is TGTGCCAGCAGTTCCCAGGGTAGAGGGGTCACAAGGAACACTGAAGCTTTCTTT. Translation: CASSSQGRGVTRNTEAFF.

The chain uses TRBV2 and TRBJ2-2; D is perhaps TRBD2 (5 bases). Per germline, CDR1 SNHLY and CDR2 FYNNEI. Trimming shortened V by 1 base and J by 6 bases, and 6 bases separated the two germline ends. The CDR3 is 13 amino acids. DNA for the CDR3: TGTGCCAGCAGTGAAGGGGGAGCCGGGGAGCTGTTTTTT. Translating it yields CASSEGGAGELFF.

This clonotype was seen repeatedly, ten times or more. The chain joins TRBV7-2 to TRBJ2-1; D gene ambiguous. Germline CDR1 SGHTA, CDR2 FQGNSA. V was clipped by 2 bases and J by 4 bases, with 15 bases between them. The CDR3 sequence is 16 residues long. CDR3 in DNA: TGTGCCAGCAGCTTAAGGGCCCGTCTGGAATACAATGAGCAGTTCTTC. Its protein product is CASSLRARLEYNEQFF.

This clonotype was counted only a few times. The junction departs from germline at one end; a sequencing error may be responsible. The gene calls are TRBV3-1 and TRBJ2-6; 9 bases are shared with TRBD1. This CDR3 has 18 amino acids. CDR1 is LGHDT and CDR2 is YNNKEL in the germline V gene (reference sequence). CDR3 loop: CASSYSGTGSSGANALTF. The CDR3 nucleotides read TGTGCCAGCAGCTACTCTGGGACAGGGAGCTCTGGGGCCAACGCCCTGACTTTC. Variable domain in full (rest from reference TRBV3-1 and TRBJ2-6): DTAVSQTPKYLVTQMGNDKSIKCEQNLGHDTMYWYKQDSKKFLKIMFSYNNKELIINETVPNRFSPKSPDKAHLNLHINSLELGDSAVYFCASSYSGTGSSGANALTFGAGSRLTVL.

J is TRBJ2-3 and V is TRBV28, with 9 bases identical to TRBD1. The CDR3 covers 14 residues. Looked up from germline, CDR1 is MDHEN and CDR2 is SYDVKM. V trimming: 2 bases; J trimming: 7 bases; junction bases outside the gene matches: 4. CDR3 residues: CASSLGQGTNTQYF. CDR3 DNA: TGTGCCAGCAGTTTAGGACAGGGGACCAATACGCAGTATTTT.

This chain joins TRBV6-9 and TRBJ1-1, with no clear D. This CDR3 is built from 14 residues. V dropped 4 bases and J dropped 6 bases, with 15 bases sitting between them. Germline values: CDR1 MNHGY, CDR2 SVAAGI. The CDR3 region has the DNA TGTGCCAGCAGTTCTCGGACGGTGGAGGCTGAAGCTTTCTTT. This codes for CASSSRTVEAEAFF.

The table lists this clonotype with a few counts. The chain carries TRBV6-2 or TRBV6-3 and TRBJ2-1, with 13 bases fitting TRBD2. Germline assignment: CDR1 MNHEY and CDR2 SVGEGT. The CDR3 covers 16 residues. J lost 6 bases, V lost 5 bases, and 7 bases had no gene match. The CDR3 DNA is TGTGCCAGCAGTCGTCTCCGGACTAGCGGGAGCAATGAGCAGTTCTTC. Its translation is CASSRLRTSGSNEQFF.

This clonotype was counted a few times. J is TRBJ1-1 and V is TRBV12-3 or TRBV12-4; D is perhaps TRBD1 (5 bases). This CDR3 has 15 amino acids. With 10 bases removed from V and 0 bases from J, the gap between germline ends came to 18 bases. CDR3 protein: CATSFRGLMNTEAFF. Written as DNA, the CDR3 is TGTGCCACCTCATTTAGGGGCCTCATGAACACTGAAGCTTTCTTT.